A selection of T cell receptor beta chains follows, all from one sample in a study of blood T cell repertoires in COVID-19. This table comes from immunoSEQ multiplex PCR, and its TCRdb copy is limited to in-frame clones, with some not included. The sample shows about 160,000 clones, approximately 82% of them seen only once. What was sequenced was peripheral blood. Receptor source: a woman of 80 years or more with acute or convalescent COVID-19. The CDR3 runs from the conserved cysteine through the conserved F or W. The D gene is left open where the match is weak. Some rows have no size entry. The others give once, few or many, or a class for an expanded clone.

.	TRBV11-2	TRBJ1-4	.	TGTGCCAGCAGCCGGGGTAATGGAGCTAATGAAAAACTGTTTTTT	CASSRGNGANEKLFF
.	TRBV2	TRBJ2-1	.	TGTGCCAGCAGTGCCATAGACAATGAGCAGTTCTTC	CASSAIDNEQFF
.	TRBV21-1	TRBJ2-1	.	TGTGCCAGCAGCAACCCCCGGGCCTGGACTAGCGGGGTACTAAGCTCCTACAATGAGCAGTTCTTC	CASSNPRAWTSGVLSSYNEQFF
.	TRBV5-1	TRBJ2-2	.	TGCGCCAGCAGCCCCGTGGCGGCGGGCGCCGGGGAGCTGTTTTTT	CASSPVAAGAGELFF
TRBD1	TRBV7-9	TRBJ1-1	.	TGTGCCAGCAGCTTCGACAGGGGCGCGGAAGCTTTCTTT	CASSFDRGAEAFF
.	TRBV15	TRBJ1-5	.	TGTGCCACCAGCAGAGGGGGGGGCAGCCATCAGCCCCAGCATTTT	CATSRGGGSHQPQHF
.	TRBV7-2	TRBJ1-3	.	TGTGCCAGCAGCTCCTTCGCGGCCCCTGGAAACACCATATATTTT	CASSSFAAPGNTIYF
TRBD1	TRBV7-9	TRBJ1-1	.	TGTGCCAGCAGCCAGGGGGCAGGGCTATTGAACACTGAAGCTTTCTTT	CASSQGAGLLNTEAFF
.	TRBV5-6	TRBJ1-2	few	TGTGCCAGCAGCTCAATTACAGGGATCGACTATGGCTACACCTTC	CASSSITGIDYGYTF
TRBD2	TRBV7-9	TRBJ2-7	.	TGTGCCAGCAGCTTGGGCGGGAGCAGGGAGCAGTACTTC	CASSLGGSREQYF
.	TRBV6-5	TRBJ2-3	.	TGTGCCAGCAGTTATAGAGGGTTAGGGACAGATACGCAGTATTTT	CASSYRGLGTDTQYF
.	TRBV6-5	TRBJ2-7	.	TGTGCCAGCAGGGCGGAACAGGTGACCTACGAGCAGTACTTC	CASRAEQVTYEQYF
TRBD1	TRBV5-1	TRBJ1-1	once	TGCGCCAGCAGCCCCACAGGGGCTAAGAACACTGAAGCTTTCTTT	CASSPTGAKNTEAFF
.	TRBV19	TRBJ2-1	.	TGTGCCAGTAGCCCGTATCTAGGATACTACAATGAGCAGTTCTTC	CASSPYLGYYNEQFF
TRBD1	TRBV30	TRBJ2-7	.	TGTGCCTGGACCCGGACAGGGGAGGTCTACGAGCAGTACTTC	CAWTRTGEVYEQYF
.	TRBV5-1	TRBJ2-7	few	TGCGCCAGCAGCTTGGAGTCGGGGGTCTACGAGCAGTACTTC	CASSLESGVYEQYF
.	TRBV10-2	TRBJ1-1	.	TGCGCCAGCAGTGCGTACAGGGATCACACTGAAGCTTTCTTT	CASSAYRDHTEAFF
.	TRBV18	TRBJ1-3	.	TGTGCCAGCTCAAATACGAAGAGGGTTCTCGGGCGGGATTTT	CASSNTKRVLGRDF
TRBD1	TRBV25-1	TRBJ2-3	few	TGTGCCAGCAGACCCGACAGGGGGGAGGCAGATACGCAGTATTTT	CASRPDRGEADTQYF
.	TRBV3-1/TRBV3-2	TRBJ2-7	.	TGTGCCAGCACGGGTAATTACGAGCAGTACTTC	CASTGNYEQYF
TRBD1	TRBV5-1	TRBJ1-4	.	TGCGCCAGCAGCCTGACAGGGGGCTCCAATGAAAAACTGTTTTTT	CASSLTGGSNEKLFF
TRBD1	TRBV11-2	TRBJ2-7	.	TGTGCCAGCAGCAACCGACAGGGAAACTACTACGAGCAGTACTTC	CASSNRQGNYYEQYF
.	TRBV4-1	TRBJ2-1	.	TGCGCCAGCAGCCAGAGACTGATTAATGAGCAGTTCTTC	CASSQRLINEQFF
TRBD1	TRBV19	TRBJ1-2	many	TGTGCCAGTAGTATAGATACAGGGGGCGACTATGGCTACACCTTC	CASSIDTGGDYGYTF
.	TRBV5-4	TRBJ2-7	.	TGTGCCAGCAGCTTCGGGGGCGGTCAGGGGGTCCTCTACGAGCAGTACTTC	CASSFGGGQGVLYEQYF
.	TRBV2	TRBJ1-6	.	TGTGCCAGCAGTGGGCAAAATTCACCCCTCCACTTT	CASSGQNSPLHF
.	TRBV30	TRBJ1-3	.	TGTGCCTGGAGGACGGCAGGTCATTTTGGAAACACCATATATTTT	CAWRTAGHFGNTIYF
TRBD2	TRBV5-4	TRBJ2-1	few	TGTGCCAGCAGCTTGGGCCCGGGACTAGCGGGATACAATGAGCAGTTCTTC	CASSLGPGLAGYNEQFF
.	TRBV5-1	TRBJ2-1	.	TGCGCCAGCAGCCAGTCCCGACAGGGAGGAAATGAGCAGTTCTTC	CASSQSRQGGNEQFF
.	TRBV18	TRBJ2-2	.	TGTGCCAGCTCACCGAAAAAGAGGAACACCGGGGAGCTGTTTTTT	CASSPKKRNTGELFF
.	TRBV20-1	TRBJ1-4	.	TGCAGTGCTAGAGAGGTGGCACAACTGTTTTTT	CSAREVAQLFF
TRBD1	TRBV5-1	TRBJ1-2	.	TGCGCCAGCAGCTTGGCAGGGGGATATGGCTACACCTTC	CASSLAGGYGYTF
.	TRBV12-3/TRBV12-4	TRBJ2-7	.	TGTGCCAGCTCAAGGGGAAAGTACGAGCAGTACTTC	CASSRGKYEQYF
.	TRBV6-5	TRBJ2-1	.	TGTGCCAGCAGTCCCTTTCACAATGAGCAGTTCTTC	CASSPFHNEQFF
TRBD2	TRBV7-9	TRBJ2-7	.	TGTGCCAGCAGGTTCCCGGAGCGGGGAATCTACGAGCAGTACTTC	CASRFPERGIYEQYF
.	TRBV19	TRBJ1-1	once	TGTGCCAGTTCCCTGACAGTTAACACTGAAGCTTTCTTT	CASSLTVNTEAFF
TRBD1	TRBV27	TRBJ1-6	.	TGTGCCAGCAGTTTTGTTCCGGGACAGGGGCTGTATAATTCACCCCTCCACTTT	CASSFVPGQGLYNSPLHF
TRBD1	TRBV2	TRBJ1-5	.	TGTGCCAGCAGTGTTCGGACAGGGGTATACCAGCCCCAGCATTTT	CASSVRTGVYQPQHF
.	TRBV28	TRBJ2-7	.	TGTGCCACCCAGTCGACAGGTTTCTCCTACGAGCAGTACTTC	CATQSTGFSYEQYF
.	TRBV29-1	TRBJ1-2	few	TGCAGCGTTGAAGGCGTGGCGGGACGGAGGGTTGGCTACACCTTC	CSVEGVAGRRVGYTF
TRBD1	TRBV7-2	TRBJ1-6	.	TGTGCCAGCAGCCAAAGGACAGGGGCCTATTCACCCCTCCACTTT	CASSQRTGAYSPLHF
.	TRBV4-3	TRBJ2-3	once	TGCGCCAGCAGCCAAGCGGGACTCCCGACAGATACGCAGTATTTT	CASSQAGLPTDTQYF
.	TRBV10-3	TRBJ1-2	.	TGTGCCATCAGCATAGGACAGTTAGGGGATGGCTACACCTTC	CAISIGQLGDGYTF
TRBD1	TRBV12-5	TRBJ2-5	once	TGTGCTAGTGGTTTTACGACAGGGCGAGAGACCCAGTACTTC	CASGFTTGRETQYF
.	TRBV21-1	TRBJ1-5	.	TGTGCCAGCAGCAGCCGGGGAAATGGCACCGATAGGGTCAATCAGCCCCAGCATTTT	CASSSRGNGTDRVNQPQHF
.	TRBV6-5	TRBJ1-4	.	TGTGCCAGCAGTTACACGGGGGGGAGCGAAAAACTGTTTTTT	CASSYTGGSEKLFF
TRBD1	TRBV27	TRBJ1-2	.	TGTGCCAGCAGTCAGGACAGGGGGGACTATGGCTACACCTTC	CASSQDRGDYGYTF
TRBD2	TRBV11-3	TRBJ2-1	few	TGTGCCAGCAGCTTTTCCTTCGACCCTAGCGGGAGGGCATACAATGAGCAGTTCTTC	CASSFSFDPSGRAYNEQFF
.	TRBV3-1/TRBV3-2	TRBJ2-4	few	TGTGCCAGCAGCCAAGATCGGATTGCAGGGATTAGGTCCAAAAACATTCAGTACTTC	CASSQDRIAGIRSKNIQYF
TRBD2	TRBV19	TRBJ2-7	.	TGTGCCACCTGTCCGGGTAGCGGGAGCTACGAGCAGTACTTC	CATCPGSGSYEQYF
TRBD1	TRBV7-9	TRBJ1-4	.	TGTGCCAGCAGCTCGACAGGGTTATATGAAAAACTGTTTTTT	CASSSTGLYEKLFF